This T cell receptor (beta chain) emerged from a study of blood T cell repertoires in COVID-19 (dated by TCRdb to about 2020). Broadly, across the study: Samples covering the acute and convalescent phases of COVID-19 were provided by collaborators in the United States, Italy and Spain. The prospective study material was composed of cDNA or gDNA derived from T cells, B-cell-depleted T cells, or PBMCs. Subjects who had been exposed to COVID-19, were actively infected with it, or had recovered from it provided the deeply sampled blood TCRbeta repertoires that made up the dataset. The samples were drawn from two sources: the first 160 participants of the ongoing ImmuneRACE study, and approximately 1,300 subjects contributed by 6 global collaborators. The sample metadata nearly always contained a de-identified subject ID, COVID-19 status, age in years and sex. HLA class I and class II types, where available, came from metadata supplied by the sample provider rather than from assay-based typing. A freely available public database, intended as a resource for researchers studying the immune response to SARS-CoV-2, is where the repertoires were released. The investigation overall reported the following: The amount of clinical and demographic metadata varied by source and participant and was provided uncurated.

The germline V gene sets CDR1 to SGDLS and CDR2 to YYNGEE. V loses 0 bases of germline sequence and J loses 1 base, and the interval between the two ends is 10 bases. Including cysteine and phenylalanine, the CDR3 has 15 amino acids. The kept DNA is CDR3 alone, 45 bases in frame from the first base. As regards this clone: The specificity of this receptor is unknown. Base qualities are not at hand, and no much larger clone is one base apart.

The collaborating institutions used their own protocols to collect whole blood in K2EDTA tubes. For TCRbeta analysis, collaborator samples were shipped as frozen whole blood, as isolated PBMCs, or as DNA extracted from either sample type. The immunoSEQ Assay, a bias-controlled multiplex PCR, was used to amplify TCRbeta CDR3 regions from genomic DNA. Turning to the authors' computational methods: Within the assay, amplification of reference gene primers was used to estimate how many nucleated cells each sample contained. To quantify the absolute abundance of each unique TCRbeta CDR3 rearrangement, sequence reads were collapsed and filtered. For each sample, productive Simpson clonality was calculated by taking the square root of Simpson's diversity index across productive rearrangements. Drawn from immuneACCESS, this table holds only the in-frame rearrangements with V and J called that TCRdb kept. Clones are partly lost; checked studies trace under half to an unresolved V gene and leave the rest unexplained. V and J calls and clone size are as listed in that table; D and trimming were resolved from the DNA. The sample table contains approximately 74,000 clones; only one count was recorded for 91% of them. Of the sample, approximately 4.8% falls within the top ten clones.

The specimen sequenced was peripheral blood. This chain joins TRBV9 to TRBJ1-2; TRBD1 might be the D gene, on 5 matching bases. This TCR was recovered from a woman aged 55-70 years with active COVID-19. Here the CDR3 is given as CASSVEGSVNYGYTF. The bases read TGTGCCAGCAGCGTAGAGGGGTCCGTTAACTATGGCTACACCTTC. Extended through the reference TRBV9 and TRBJ1-2 proteins, this CDR3 yields the full variable domain: DSGVTQTPKHLITATGQRVTLRCSPRSGDLSVYWYQQSLDQGLQFLIQYYNGEERAKGNILERFSAQQFPDLHSELNLSSLELGDSALYFCASSVEGSVNYGYTFGSGTRLTVV.